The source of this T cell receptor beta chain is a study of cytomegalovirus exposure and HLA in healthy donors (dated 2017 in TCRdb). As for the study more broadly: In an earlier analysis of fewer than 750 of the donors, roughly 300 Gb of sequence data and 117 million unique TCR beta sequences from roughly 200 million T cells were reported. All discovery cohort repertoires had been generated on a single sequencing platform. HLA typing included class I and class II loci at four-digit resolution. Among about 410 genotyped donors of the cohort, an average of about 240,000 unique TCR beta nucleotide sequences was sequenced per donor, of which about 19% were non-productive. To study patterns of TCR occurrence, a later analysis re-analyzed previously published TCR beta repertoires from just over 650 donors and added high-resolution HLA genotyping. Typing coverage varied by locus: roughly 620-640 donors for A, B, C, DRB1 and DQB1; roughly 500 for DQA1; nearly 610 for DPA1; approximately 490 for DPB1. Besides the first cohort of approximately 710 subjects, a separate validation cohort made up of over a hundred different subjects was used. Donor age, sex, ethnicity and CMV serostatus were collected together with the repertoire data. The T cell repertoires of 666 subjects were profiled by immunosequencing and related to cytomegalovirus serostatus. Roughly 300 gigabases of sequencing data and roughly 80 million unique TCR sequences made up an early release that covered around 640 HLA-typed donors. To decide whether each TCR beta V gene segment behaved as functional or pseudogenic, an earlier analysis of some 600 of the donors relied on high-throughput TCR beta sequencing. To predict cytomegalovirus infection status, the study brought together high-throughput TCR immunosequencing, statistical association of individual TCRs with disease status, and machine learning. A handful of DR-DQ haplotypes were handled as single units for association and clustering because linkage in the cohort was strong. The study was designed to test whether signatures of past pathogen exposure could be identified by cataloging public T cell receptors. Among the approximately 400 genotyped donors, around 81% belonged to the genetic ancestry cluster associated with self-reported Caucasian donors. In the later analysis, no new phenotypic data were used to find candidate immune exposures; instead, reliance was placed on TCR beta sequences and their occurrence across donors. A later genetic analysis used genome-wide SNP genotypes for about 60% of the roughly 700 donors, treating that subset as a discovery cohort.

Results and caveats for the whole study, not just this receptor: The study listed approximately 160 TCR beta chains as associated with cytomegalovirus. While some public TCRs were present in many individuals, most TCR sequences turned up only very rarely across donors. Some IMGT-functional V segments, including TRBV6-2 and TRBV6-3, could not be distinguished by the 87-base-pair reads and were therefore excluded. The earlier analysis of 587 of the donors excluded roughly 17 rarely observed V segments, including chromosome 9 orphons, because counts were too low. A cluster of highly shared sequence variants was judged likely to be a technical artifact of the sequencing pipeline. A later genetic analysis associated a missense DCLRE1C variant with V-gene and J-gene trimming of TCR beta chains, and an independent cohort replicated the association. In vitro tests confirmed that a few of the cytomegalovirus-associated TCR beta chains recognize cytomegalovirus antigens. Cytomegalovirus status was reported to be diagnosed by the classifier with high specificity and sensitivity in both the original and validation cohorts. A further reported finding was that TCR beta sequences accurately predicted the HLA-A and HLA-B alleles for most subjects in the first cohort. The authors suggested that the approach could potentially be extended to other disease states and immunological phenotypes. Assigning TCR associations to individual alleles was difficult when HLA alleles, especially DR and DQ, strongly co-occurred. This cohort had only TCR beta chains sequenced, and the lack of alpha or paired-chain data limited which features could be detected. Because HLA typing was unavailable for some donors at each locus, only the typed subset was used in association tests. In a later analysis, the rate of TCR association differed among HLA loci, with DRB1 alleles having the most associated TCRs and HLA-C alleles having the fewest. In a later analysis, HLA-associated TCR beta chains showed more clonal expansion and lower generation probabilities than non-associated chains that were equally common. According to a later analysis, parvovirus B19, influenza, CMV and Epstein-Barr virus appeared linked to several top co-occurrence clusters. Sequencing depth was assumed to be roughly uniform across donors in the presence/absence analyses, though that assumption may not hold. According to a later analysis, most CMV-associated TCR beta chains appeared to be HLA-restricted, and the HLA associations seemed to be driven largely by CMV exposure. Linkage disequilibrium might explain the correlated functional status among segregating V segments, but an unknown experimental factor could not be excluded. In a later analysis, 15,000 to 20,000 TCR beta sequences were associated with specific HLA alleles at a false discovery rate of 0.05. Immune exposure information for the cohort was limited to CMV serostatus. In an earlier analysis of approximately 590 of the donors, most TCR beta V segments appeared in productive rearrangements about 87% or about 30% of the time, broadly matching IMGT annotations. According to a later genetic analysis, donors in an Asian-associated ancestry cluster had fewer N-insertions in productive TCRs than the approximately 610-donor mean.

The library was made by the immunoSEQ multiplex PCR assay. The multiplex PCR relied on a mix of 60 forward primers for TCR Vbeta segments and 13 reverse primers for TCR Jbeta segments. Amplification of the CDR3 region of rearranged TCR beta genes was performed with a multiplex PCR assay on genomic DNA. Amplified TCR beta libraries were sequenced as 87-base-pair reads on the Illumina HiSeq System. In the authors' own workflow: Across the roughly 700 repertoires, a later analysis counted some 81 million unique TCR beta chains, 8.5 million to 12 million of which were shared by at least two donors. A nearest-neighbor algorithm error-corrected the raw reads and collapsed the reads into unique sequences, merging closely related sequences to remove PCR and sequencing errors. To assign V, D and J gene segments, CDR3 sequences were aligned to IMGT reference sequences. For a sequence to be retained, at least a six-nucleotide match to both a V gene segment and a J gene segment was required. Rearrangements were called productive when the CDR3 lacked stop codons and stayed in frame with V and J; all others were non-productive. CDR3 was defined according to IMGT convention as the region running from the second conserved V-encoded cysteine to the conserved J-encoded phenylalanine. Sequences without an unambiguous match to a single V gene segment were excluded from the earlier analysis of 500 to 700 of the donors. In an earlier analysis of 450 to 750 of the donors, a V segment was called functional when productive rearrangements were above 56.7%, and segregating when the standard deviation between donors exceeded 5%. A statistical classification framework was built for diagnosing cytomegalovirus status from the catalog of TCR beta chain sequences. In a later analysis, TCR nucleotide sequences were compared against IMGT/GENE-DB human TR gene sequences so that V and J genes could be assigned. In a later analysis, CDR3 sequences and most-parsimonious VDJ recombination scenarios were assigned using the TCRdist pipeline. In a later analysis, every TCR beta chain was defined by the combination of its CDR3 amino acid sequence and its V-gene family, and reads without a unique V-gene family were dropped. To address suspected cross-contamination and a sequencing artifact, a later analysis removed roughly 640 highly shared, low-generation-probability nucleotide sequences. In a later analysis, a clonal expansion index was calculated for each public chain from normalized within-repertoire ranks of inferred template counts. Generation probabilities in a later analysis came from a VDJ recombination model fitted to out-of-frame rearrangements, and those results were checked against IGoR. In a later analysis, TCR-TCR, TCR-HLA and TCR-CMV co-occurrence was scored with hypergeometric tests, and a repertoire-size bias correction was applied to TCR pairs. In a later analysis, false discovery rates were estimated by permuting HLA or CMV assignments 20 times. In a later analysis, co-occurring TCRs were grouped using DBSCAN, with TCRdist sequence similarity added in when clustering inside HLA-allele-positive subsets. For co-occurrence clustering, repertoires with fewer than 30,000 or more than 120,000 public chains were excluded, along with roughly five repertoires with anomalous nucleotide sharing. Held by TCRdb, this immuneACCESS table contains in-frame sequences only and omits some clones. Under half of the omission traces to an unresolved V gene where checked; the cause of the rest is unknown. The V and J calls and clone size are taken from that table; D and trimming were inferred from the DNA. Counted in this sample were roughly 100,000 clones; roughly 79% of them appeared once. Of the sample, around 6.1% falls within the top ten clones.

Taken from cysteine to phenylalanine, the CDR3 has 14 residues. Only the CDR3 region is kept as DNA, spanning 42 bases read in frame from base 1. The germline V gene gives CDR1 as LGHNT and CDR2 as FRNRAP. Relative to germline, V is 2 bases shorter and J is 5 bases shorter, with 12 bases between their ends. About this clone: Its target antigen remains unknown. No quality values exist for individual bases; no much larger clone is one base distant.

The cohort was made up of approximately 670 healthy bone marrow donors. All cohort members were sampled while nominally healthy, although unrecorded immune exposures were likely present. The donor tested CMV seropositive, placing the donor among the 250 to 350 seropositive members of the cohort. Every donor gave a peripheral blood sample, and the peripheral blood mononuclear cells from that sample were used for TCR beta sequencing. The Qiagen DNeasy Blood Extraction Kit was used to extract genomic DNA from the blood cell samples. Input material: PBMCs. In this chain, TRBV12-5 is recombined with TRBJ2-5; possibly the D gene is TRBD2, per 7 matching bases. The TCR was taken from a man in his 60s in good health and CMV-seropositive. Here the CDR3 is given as CASGLIGGGETQYF. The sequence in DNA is TGTGCTAGTGGTTTGATAGGGGGGGGCGAGACCCAGTACTTC.